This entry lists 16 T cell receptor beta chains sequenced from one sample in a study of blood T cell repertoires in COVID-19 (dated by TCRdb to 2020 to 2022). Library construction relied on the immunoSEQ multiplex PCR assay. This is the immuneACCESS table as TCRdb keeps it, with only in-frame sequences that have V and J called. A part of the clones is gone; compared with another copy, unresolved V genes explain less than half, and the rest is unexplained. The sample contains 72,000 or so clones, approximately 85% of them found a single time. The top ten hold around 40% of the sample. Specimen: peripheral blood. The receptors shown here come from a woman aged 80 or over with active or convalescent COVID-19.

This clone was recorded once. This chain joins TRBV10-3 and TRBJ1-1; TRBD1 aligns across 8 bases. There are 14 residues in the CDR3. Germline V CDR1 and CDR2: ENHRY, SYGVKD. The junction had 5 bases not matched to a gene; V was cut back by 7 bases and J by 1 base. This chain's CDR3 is CAIKTDRANTEAFF. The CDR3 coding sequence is TGTGCCATCAAGACGGACAGGGCGAACACTGAAGCTTTCTTT.

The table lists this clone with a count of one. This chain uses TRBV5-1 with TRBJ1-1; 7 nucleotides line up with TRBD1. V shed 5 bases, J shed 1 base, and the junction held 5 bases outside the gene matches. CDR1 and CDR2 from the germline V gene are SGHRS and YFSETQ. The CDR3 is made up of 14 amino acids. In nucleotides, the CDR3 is TGCGCCAGCAGATCGGGACAGCCGAACACTGAAGCTTTCTTT. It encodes CASRSGQPNTEAFF.

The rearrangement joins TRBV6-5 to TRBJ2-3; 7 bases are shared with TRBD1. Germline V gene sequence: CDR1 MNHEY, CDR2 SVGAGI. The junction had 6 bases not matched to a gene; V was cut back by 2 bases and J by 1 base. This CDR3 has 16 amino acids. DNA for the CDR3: TGTGCCAGCAGTTACCCCGACAGGGCGGGCACAGATACGCAGTATTTT. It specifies CASSYPDRAGTDTQYF.

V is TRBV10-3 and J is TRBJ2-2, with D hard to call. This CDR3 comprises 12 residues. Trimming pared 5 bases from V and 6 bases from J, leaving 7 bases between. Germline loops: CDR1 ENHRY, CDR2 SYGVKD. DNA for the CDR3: TGTGCCATCAGTCCTACGGCCGGGGAGCTGTTTTTT. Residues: CAISPTAGELFF.

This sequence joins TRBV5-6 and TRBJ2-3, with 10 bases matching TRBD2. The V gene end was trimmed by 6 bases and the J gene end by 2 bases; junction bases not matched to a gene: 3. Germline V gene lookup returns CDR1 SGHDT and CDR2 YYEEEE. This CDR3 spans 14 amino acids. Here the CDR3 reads CASTAGGTTDTQYF. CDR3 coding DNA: TGTGCCAGCACAGCGGGGGGGACCACAGATACGCAGTATTTT. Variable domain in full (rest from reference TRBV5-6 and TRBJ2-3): DAGVTQSPTHLIKTRGQQVTLRCSPKSGHDTVSWYQQALGQGPQFIFQYYEEEERQRGNFPDRFSGHQFPNYSSELNVNALLLGDSALYLCASTAGGTTDTQYFGPGTRLTVL.

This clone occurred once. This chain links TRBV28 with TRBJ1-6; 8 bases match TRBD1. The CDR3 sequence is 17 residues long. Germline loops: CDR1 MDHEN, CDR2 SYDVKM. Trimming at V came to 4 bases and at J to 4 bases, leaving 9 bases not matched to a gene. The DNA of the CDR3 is TGTGCCAGCAGTTCAAACAGGGGGGCCTTTTATAATTCACCCCTCCACTTT. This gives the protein CASSSNRGAFYNSPLHF.

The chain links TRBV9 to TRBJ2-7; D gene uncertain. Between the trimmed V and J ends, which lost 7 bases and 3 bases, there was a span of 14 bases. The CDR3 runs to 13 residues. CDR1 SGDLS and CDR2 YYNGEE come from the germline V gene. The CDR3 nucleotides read TGTGCCAGCGCCCCAGGCCCAGTCTACGAGCAGTACTTC. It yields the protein CASAPGPVYEQYF.

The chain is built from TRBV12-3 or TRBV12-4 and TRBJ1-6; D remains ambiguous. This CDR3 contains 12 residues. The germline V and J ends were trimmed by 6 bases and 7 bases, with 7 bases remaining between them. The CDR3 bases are TGTGCCAGCAGCTCCCGGAATTCACCCCTCCACTTT. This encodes CASSSRNSPLHF.

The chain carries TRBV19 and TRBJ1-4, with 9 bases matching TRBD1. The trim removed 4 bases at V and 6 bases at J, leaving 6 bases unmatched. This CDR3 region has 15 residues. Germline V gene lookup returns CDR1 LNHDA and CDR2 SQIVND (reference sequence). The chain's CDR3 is CASSNTGGAYEKLFF. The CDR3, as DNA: TGTGCCAGTAGTAACACAGGGGGCGCTTATGAAAAACTGTTTTTT.

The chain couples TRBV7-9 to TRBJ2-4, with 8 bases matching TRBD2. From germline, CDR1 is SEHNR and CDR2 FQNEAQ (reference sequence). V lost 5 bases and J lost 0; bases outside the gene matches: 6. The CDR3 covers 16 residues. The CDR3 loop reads CASSGKTSGAKNIQYF. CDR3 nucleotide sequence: TGTGCCAGCAGCGGTAAAACTAGCGGAGCCAAAAACATTCAGTACTTC.

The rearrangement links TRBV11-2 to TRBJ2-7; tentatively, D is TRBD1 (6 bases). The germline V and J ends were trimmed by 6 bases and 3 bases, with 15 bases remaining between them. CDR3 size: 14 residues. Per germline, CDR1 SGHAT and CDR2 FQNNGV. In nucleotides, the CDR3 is TGTGCCAGCAGACAGGGATTGGGCCGCTACGAGCAGTACTTC. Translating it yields CASRQGLGRYEQYF. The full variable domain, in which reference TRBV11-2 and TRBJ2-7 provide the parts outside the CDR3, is EAGVAQSPRYKIIEKRQSVAFWCNPISGHATLYWYQQILGQGPKLLIQFQNNGVVDDSQLPKDRFSAERLKGVDSTLKIQPAKLEDSAVYLCASRQGLGRYEQYFGPGTRLTVT.

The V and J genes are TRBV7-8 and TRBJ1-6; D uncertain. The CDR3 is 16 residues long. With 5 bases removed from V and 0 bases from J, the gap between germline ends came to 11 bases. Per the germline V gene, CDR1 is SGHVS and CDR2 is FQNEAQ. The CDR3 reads CASSGRLSSYNSPLHF. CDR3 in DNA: TGTGCCAGCAGCGGCAGGCTCAGCTCCTATAATTCACCCCTCCACTTT. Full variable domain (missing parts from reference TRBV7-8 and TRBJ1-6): GAGVSQSPRYKVAKRGQDVALRCDPISGHVSLFWYQQALGQGPEFLTYFQNEAQLDKSGLPSDRFFAERPEGSVSTLKIQRTQQEDSAVYLCASSGRLSSYNSPLHFGNGTRLTVT.

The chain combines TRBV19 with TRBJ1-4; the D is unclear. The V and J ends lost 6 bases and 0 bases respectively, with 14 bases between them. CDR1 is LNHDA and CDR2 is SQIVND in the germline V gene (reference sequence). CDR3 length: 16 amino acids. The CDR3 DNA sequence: TGTGCCAGTAGCCCCCTAGACGGAACAACTAATGAAAAACTGTTTTTT. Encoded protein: CASSPLDGTTNEKLFF.

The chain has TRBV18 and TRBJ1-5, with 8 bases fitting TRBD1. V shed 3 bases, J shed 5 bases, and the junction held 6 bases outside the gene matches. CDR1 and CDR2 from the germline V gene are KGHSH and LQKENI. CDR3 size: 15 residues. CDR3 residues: CASSPTPGGDQPQHF. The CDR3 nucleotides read TGTGCCAGCTCACCGACCCCAGGGGGCGATCAGCCCCAGCATTTT.

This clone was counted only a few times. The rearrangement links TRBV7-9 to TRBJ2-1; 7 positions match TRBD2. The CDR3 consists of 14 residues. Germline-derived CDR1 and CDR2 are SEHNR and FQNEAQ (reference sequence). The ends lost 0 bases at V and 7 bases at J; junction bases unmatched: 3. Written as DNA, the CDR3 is TGTGCCAGCAGCTTAGCGGGGGGGAAGAATGAGCAGTTCTTC. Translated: CASSLAGGKNEQFF.

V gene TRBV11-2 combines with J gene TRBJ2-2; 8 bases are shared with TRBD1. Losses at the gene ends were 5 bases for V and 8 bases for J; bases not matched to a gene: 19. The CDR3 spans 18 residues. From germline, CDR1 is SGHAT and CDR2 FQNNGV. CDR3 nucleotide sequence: TGTGCCAGCAGCCCTAGTCTGGACAGGGCTGTGATGATGGGGGAGCTGTTTTTT. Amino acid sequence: CASSPSLDRAVMMGELFF.